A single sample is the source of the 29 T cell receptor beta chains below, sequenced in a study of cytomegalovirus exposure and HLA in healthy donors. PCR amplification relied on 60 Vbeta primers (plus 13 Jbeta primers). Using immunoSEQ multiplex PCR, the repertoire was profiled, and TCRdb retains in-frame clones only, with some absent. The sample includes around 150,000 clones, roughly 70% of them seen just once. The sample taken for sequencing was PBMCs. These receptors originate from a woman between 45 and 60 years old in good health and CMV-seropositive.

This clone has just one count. Written as DNA, the CDR3 is TGTGCCAGCCGTCCGGGACAGGCCTCCACTCCCCTCCACTTT. This translates into CASRPGQASTPLHF. V and J are TRBV2 and TRBJ1-6; TRBD1 matches 8 bases. The CDR3 is made up of 14 amino acids. V lost 8 bases, J lost 13 bases, and 13 bases stayed unmatched. Germline V gene data show CDR1 as SNHLY and CDR2 as FYNNEI.

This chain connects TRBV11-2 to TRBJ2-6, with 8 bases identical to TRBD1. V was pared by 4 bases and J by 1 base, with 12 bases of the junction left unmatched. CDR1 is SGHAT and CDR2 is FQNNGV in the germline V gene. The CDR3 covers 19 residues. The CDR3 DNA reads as TGTGCCAGCAGCTCCTTTACAGGGGGAAGGAGGTCTGGGGCCAACGTCCTGACTTTC. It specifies CASSSFTGGRRSGANVLTF.

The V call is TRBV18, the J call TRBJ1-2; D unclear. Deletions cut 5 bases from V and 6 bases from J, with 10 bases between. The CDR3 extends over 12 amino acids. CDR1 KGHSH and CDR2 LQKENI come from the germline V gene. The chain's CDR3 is CASSEQTDGYTF. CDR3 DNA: TGTGCCAGCTCAGAGCAGACTGATGGCTACACCTTC.

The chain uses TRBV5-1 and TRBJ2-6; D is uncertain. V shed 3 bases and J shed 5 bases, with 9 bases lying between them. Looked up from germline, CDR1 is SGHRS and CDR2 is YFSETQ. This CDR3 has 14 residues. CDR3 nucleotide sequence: TGCGCCAGCAGCTCTTTAGACAGGGCCAACGTCCTGACTTTC. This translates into CASSSLDRANVLTF.

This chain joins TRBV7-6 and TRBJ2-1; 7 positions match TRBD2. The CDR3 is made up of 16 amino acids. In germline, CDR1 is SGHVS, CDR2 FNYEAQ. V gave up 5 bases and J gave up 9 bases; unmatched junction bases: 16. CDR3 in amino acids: CASSPHLSGVSSEQFF. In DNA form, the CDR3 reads TGTGCCAGCAGCCCCCACTTGAGCGGGGTTAGCAGTGAGCAGTTCTTC.

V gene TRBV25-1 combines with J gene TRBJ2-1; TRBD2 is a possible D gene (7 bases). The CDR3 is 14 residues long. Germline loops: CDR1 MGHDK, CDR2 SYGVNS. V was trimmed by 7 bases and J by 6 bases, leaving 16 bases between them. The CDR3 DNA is TGTGCCAGCACGGGGGGAGGGGGGTCCAATGAGCAGTTCTTC. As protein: CASTGGGGSNEQFF.

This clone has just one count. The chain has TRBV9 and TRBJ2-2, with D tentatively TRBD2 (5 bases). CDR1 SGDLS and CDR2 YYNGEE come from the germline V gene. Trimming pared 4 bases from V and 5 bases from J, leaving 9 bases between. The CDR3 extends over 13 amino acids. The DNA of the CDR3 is TGTGCCAGCAGCCCCGGGGTAACCGGGGAGCTGTTTTTT. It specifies CASSPGVTGELFF.

The CDR3 spells CASSSTRLDNEQFF. DNA for the CDR3: TGTGCCAGCAGCTCGACTCGGTTAGACAATGAGCAGTTCTTC. The J gene is TRBJ2-1, the V gene TRBV11-2; D remains ambiguous. The germline V gene encodes CDR1 SGHAT and CDR2 FQNNGV. The V and J ends lost 4 bases and 5 bases respectively, with 12 bases between them. CDR3 length: 14 amino acids.

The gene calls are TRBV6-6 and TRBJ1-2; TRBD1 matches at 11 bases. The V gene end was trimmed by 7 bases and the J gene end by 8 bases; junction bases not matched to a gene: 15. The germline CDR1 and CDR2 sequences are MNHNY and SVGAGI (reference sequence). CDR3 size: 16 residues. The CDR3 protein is CASTTFGGTGGSGYTF. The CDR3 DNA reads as TGTGCCAGCACTACTTTCGGGGGGACAGGGGGTTCCGGCTACACCTTC.

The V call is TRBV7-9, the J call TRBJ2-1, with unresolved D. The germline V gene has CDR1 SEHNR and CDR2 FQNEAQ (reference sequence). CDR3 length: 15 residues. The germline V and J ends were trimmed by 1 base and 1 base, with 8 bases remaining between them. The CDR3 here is CASSLGPISYNEQFF. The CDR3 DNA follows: TGTGCCAGCAGCTTAGGGCCGATATCCTACAATGAGCAGTTCTTC.

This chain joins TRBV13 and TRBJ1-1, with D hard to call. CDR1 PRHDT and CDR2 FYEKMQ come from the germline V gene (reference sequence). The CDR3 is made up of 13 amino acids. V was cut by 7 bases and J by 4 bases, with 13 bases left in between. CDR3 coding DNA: TGTGCCAGCACCGCTCCCCCGGGCACTGAAGCTTTCTTT. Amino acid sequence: CASTAPPGTEAFF.

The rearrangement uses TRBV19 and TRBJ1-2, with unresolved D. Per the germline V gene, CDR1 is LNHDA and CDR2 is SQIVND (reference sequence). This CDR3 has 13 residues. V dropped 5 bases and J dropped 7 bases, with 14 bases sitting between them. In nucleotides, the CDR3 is TGTGCCAGTAGTCCTCGGGAAACAGCTGGCTACACCTTC. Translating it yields CASSPRETAGYTF.

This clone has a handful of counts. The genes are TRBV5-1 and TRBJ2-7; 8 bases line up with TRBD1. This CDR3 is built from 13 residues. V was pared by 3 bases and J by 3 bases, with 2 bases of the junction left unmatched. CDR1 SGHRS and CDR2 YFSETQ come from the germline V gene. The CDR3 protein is CASSSGQGYEQYF. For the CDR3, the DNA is TGCGCCAGCAGCTCCGGACAGGGCTACGAGCAGTACTTC. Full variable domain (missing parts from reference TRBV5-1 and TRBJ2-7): KAGVTQTPRYLIKTRGQQVTLSCSPISGHRSVSWYQQTPGQGLQFLFEYFSETQRNKGNFPGRFSGRQFSNSRSEMNVSTLELGDSALYLCASSSGQGYEQYFGPGTRLTVT.

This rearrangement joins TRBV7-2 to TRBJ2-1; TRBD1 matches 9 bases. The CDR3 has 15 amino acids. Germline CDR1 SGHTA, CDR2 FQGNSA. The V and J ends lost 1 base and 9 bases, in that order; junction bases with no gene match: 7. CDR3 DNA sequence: TGTGCCAGCAGCTTAGATAGGGACAGGGAGACTGAGCAGTTCTTC. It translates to CASSLDRDRETEQFF.

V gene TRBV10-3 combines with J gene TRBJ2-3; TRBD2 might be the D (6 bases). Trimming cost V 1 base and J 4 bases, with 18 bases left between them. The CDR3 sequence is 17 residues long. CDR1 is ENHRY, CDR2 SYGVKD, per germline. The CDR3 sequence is CAISELSTGLGPDTQYF. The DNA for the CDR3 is TGTGCCATCAGTGAGTTAAGTACGGGACTCGGTCCAGATACGCAGTATTTT.

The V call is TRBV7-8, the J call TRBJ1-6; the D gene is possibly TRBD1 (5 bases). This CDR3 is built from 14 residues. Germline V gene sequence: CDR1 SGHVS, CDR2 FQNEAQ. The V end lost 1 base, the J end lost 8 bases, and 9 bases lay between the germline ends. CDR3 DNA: TGTGCCAGCAGCTTAGAGGCAGGGTATTCACCCCTCCACTTT. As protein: CASSLEAGYSPLHF.

The CDR3 loop is CASSVGEGRGEKLFF. Written as DNA, the CDR3 is TGTGCCAGCAGCGTAGGAGAGGGAAGGGGGGAAAAACTGTTTTTT. This chain connects TRBV9 to TRBJ1-4, with TRBD1 as a possible D gene (6 bases). The CDR3 runs to 15 residues. Germline assignment: CDR1 SGDLS and CDR2 YYNGEE. The germline V and J ends were trimmed by 0 bases and 8 bases, with 14 bases remaining between them.

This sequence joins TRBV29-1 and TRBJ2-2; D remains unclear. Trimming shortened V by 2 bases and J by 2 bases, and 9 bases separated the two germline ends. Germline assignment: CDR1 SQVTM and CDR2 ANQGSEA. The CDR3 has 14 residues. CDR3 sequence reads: CSVEMRINTGELFF. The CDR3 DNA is TGCAGCGTTGAAATGAGAATCAACACCGGGGAGCTGTTTTTT.

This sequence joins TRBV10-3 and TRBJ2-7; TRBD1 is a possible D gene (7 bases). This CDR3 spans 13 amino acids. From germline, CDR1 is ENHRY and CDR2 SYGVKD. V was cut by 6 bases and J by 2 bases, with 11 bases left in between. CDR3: CAISPGGTYEQYF. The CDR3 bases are TGTGCCATCAGCCCAGGGGGGACCTACGAGCAGTACTTC.

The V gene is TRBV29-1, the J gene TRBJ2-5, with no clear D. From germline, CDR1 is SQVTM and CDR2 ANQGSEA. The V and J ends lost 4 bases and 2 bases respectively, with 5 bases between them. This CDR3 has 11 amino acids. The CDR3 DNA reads TGCAGCGTTGTACAGCAAGAGACCCAGTACTTC. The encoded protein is CSVVQQETQYF.

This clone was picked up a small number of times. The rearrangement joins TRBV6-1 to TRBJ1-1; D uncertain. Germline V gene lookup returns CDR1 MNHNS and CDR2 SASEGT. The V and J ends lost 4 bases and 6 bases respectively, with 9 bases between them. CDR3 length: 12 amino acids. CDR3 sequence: CASSGDTAEAFF. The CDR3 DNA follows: TGTGCCAGCAGTGGAGACACGGCTGAAGCTTTCTTT.

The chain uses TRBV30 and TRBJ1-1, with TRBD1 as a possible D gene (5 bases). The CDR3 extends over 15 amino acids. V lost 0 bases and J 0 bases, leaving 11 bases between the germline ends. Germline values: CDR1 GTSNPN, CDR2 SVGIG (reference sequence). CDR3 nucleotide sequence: TGTGCCTGGAGTGTAGGGGCGGGGATGAACACTGAAGCTTTCTTT. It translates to CAWSVGAGMNTEAFF.

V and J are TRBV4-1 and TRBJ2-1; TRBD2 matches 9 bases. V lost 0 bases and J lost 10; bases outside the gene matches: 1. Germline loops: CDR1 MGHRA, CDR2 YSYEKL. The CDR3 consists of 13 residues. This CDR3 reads CASSQELAGEQFF. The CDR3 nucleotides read TGCGCCAGCAGCCAAGAGCTAGCGGGAGAGCAGTTCTTC.

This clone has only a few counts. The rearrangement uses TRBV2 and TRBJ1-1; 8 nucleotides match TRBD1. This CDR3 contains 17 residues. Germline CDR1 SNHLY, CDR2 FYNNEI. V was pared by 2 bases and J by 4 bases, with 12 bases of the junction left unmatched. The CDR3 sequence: CASSESGQGLTGTEAFF. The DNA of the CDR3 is TGTGCCAGCAGTGAATCTGGACAGGGCTTAACGGGCACTGAAGCTTTCTTT.

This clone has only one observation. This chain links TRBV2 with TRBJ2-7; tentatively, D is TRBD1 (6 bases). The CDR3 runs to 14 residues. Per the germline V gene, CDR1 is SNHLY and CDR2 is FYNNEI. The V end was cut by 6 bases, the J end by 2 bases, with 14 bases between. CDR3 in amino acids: CASSENRDTYEQYF. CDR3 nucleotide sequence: TGTGCCAGCAGCGAGAACAGGGATACCTACGAGCAGTACTTC. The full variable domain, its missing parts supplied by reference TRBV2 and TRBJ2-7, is EPEVTQTPSHQVTQMGQEVILRCVPISNHLYFYWYRQILGQKVEFLVSFYNNEISEKSEIFDDQFSVERPDGSNFTLKIRSTKLEDSAMYFCASSENRDTYEQYFGPGTRLTVT.

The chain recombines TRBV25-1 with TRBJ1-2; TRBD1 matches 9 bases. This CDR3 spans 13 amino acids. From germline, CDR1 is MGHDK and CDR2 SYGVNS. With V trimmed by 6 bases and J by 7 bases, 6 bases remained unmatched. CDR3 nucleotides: TGTGCCAGCAGCCGGGACAGGGCGGCTGGCTACACCTTC. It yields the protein CASSRDRAAGYTF.

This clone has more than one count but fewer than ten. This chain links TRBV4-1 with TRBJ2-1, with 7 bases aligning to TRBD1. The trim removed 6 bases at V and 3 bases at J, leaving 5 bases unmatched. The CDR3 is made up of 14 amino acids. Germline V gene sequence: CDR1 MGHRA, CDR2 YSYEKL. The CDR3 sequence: CASSSGGNYNEQFF. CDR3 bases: TGCGCCAGCAGTTCAGGGGGAAACTACAATGAGCAGTTCTTC.

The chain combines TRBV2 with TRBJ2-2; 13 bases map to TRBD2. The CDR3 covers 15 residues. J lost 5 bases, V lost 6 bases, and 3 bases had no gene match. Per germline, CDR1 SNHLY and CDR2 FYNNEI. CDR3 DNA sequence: TGTGCCAGCAGGGGACTAGCGGGGAGTACCGGGGAGCTGTTTTTT. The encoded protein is CASRGLAGSTGELFF.

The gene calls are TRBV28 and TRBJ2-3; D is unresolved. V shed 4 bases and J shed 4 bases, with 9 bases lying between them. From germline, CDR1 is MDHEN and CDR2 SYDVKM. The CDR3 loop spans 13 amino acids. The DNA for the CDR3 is TGTGCCAGCAGTTCTATGCCCTCAGATACGCAGTATTTT. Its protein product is CASSSMPSDTQYF.